This T cell receptor (beta chain) emerged from a study of blood T cell repertoires in COVID-19. Looking at the study overall: Sample material is recorded as cDNA or gDNA derived from T cells, B-cell-depleted T cells, or PBMCs.

Recruited during active infection, patients (from Seattle) were subsequently followed longitudinally. Original data processing: Nucleated cell number was recorded as an estimate derived from reference gene primer amplification. The table came from immunoSEQ multiplex PCR; TCRdb's copy has only in-frame clones and leaves some out. That table furnishes V, J and clone size, whereas the DNA furnished D and trimming. This table has 55,000 to 80,000 clones, approximately 80% appearing once. The source material was peripheral blood. This receptor was identified in a man aged 55 to 69 with COVID-19, enrolled during active disease.

DNA of the CDR3: TGCAGCGTTGAGGGCCAAATGAACACTGAAGCTTTCTTT. Protein: CSVEGQMNTEAFF. The genes are TRBV29-1 and TRBJ1-1; D gene unclear. CDR3 length: 13 residues. V dropped 3 bases and J dropped 0 bases, with 8 bases sitting between them. Germline CDR1 and CDR2: SQVTM and ANQGSEA.